This T cell receptor beta chain was obtained from a study of T cells in Graves' hyperthyroidism and ophthalmopathy (dated by TCRdb to the late 2010s). A note on the overall study: Peripheral blood was sampled at the time of initial diagnosis, prior to any treatment. To identify distinguishing TCR V-J signatures, a discovery cohort of 95 to 100 patients was used, comprising approximately 40 with Graves' ophthalmopathy and 57 with stable Graves' hyperthyroidism. Whether ophthalmopathy could be predicted prospectively was tested in an independent validation cohort made up of about 18 hyperthyroidism patients plus 17 patients who later progressed to ophthalmopathy. The roughly 90 discovery patients were divided at random into training and test sets in a 7:3 ratio. In addition, the study compared T-cell repertoires in thyroid tissue and in blood from six Graves' hyperthyroidism patients. Once sampling was done, hyperthyroidism patients were given methimazole at a starting dose of 30 mg daily, whereas ophthalmopathy patients were given high-dose intravenous methylprednisolone. The paper reports TCR Vbeta CDR3 sequencing of fewer than 150 peripheral blood samples: 43 ophthalmopathy, some 80 hyperthyroidism and 17 progressor patients.

Stable Graves' hyperthyroidism was defined as no progression to ophthalmopathy during 18 months of follow-up. The hyperthyroidism patients were between 18 and 65 years old and newly diagnosed, with a disease duration of less than 2 months. Exclusion was applied to patients with uncontrolled infections, other autoimmune diseases, pregnancy or lactation. Clinical symptoms, serum thyroxine and TRAb, thyroid ultrasound, and orbital computed tomography formed the basis for the diagnoses. Ficoll-Paque density gradient centrifugation was used to isolate PBMCs from about 9 ml of fresh peripheral blood. Total RNA was extracted with Trizol reagent, and quality was checked on an Agilent 2100 Bioanalyzer. Relative to germline, V is 3 bases shorter and J is 7 bases shorter, with 8 bases between their ends. For CDR1 and CDR2, the germline V gene lists SGHRS and YFSETQ. Including the terminal cysteine and phenylalanine, the CDR3 comprises 12 residues. The kept DNA is CDR3 alone, 36 bases in frame from the first base.

This clonotype showed up just a few times. Its antigen is still unknown. Base qualities are not recorded, but no much larger clone differs from it by a single base. Amplification of TCR beta CDR3 regions was carried out from RNA transcripts. A first-round RT-PCR of the TCR CDR3 used the HTBI primer set with the Qiagen OneStep RT-PCR kit. A second multiplex PCR round built the libraries, followed by size selection and purification. Paired-end sequencing of the libraries was performed with 100 bp reads on an Illumina HiSeq2000. The authors processed their data as follows. SOAPnuke was used to process the raw data, with reads discarded if the reads contained adapters or uncalled bases, had a mean Phred below 15, or lacked an exact constant-primer or identifier match. COPE v1.2.5 was used to merge the high-quality paired reads, and each unique nucleotide sequence was defined as a clonotype. MiTCR v1.1 was used to align the clonotypes against IMGT TRBV, TRBD and TRBJ reference segments. The analysis was restricted to V-J combinations with a frequency above 0.0001, which together covered approximately 99% of the repertoires. A TCS score was defined as the ratio of F50 (clonal expansion) to E x V (chaos), with BLOSUM62-based TCRdist applied between CDR3 peptides within each V-J. Welch's t-statistics and random forest reduced fewer than 600 V-J features to 10 to 15, which were used in a naive Bayes classifier (R e1071). Clones were called with MiXCR by TCRdb after fastp trimmed the public reads at Q25, and only in-frame beta chains were retained. CDR3 protein sequences are deduplicated, and each keeps its most common genes and DNA. The V and J calls come from TCRdb's annotation, not from the publication. Recorded for this sample are around 340,000 distinct CDR3 sequences; roughly a fifth of them occurred a single time. About 50% of the sample is held by the ten biggest clonotypes.

Beyond this particular receptor, the publication reports: In cross-validation, a model built on a 13 V-J signature told ophthalmopathy apart from stable hyperthyroidism with approximately 90% sensitivity and around 84% specificity, and in testing the same model reached 80%/75%. Most expanded thyroid clonotypes (frequency above 0.001) were also detected in blood, a finding suggesting that blood repertoires may reflect thyroid immune responses. No statistical method was used to fix the sample size in advance, and group allocation was not hidden from the investigators. In validation, the model predicted progression to ophthalmopathy a median of 6.5 months before onset, with about 70% sensitivity and 72.22% specificity.

This clonotype was sampled from a woman aged 45 to 65 with Graves' hyperthyroidism. The rearranged segments are TRBV5-1 and TRBJ2-1, with the D gene not clear enough to name. The material sequenced was blood. This receptor carries the CDR3 CASSSGPNEQFF. The DNA is TGCGCCAGCAGCTCCGGACCGAATGAGCAGTTCTTC.